Listed here are 6 T cell receptor beta chains from one sample, sequenced in a study of blood T cell repertoires in COVID-19. The repertoire was sequenced with immunoSEQ multiplex PCR; TCRdb's copy has only in-frame clones and lacks some. The sample carries about 180,000 clones, roughly three quarters recorded once. The sample comprised PBMCs or T cells enriched from blood (not recorded which). These receptors originate from a man in his 60s who had been exposed to COVID-19.

The chain combines TRBV19 with TRBJ2-7; 7 nucleotides agree with TRBD1. Germline-derived CDR1 and CDR2 are LNHDA and SQIVND (reference sequence). The CDR3 spans 14 residues. V was pared by 6 bases and J by 2 bases, with 7 bases of the junction left unmatched. The CDR3 region has the DNA TGTGCCAGTAGCCGGGGTCAGGGGGCCTACGAGCAGTACTTC. This sequence encodes CASSRGQGAYEQYF.

The rearrangement links TRBV5-1 to TRBJ1-2; 10 nucleotides agree with TRBD1. The CDR3 covers 14 residues. The V gene end was trimmed by 4 bases and the J gene end by 8 bases; junction bases not matched to a gene: 8. Germline CDR1 SGHRS, CDR2 YFSETQ. CDR3 coding DNA: TGCGCCAGCAGCCCCGGGACAGGGGCGCAAGGCTACACCTTC. Residues: CASSPGTGAQGYTF. Variable domain in full (rest from reference TRBV5-1 and TRBJ1-2): KAGVTQTPRYLIKTRGQQVTLSCSPISGHRSVSWYQQTPGQGLQFLFEYFSETQRNKGNFPGRFSGRQFSNSRSEMNVSTLELGDSALYLCASSPGTGAQGYTFGSGTRLTVV.

The rearrangement uses TRBV9 and TRBJ2-3, with TRBD2 matching 8 bases. CDR1 is SGDLS, CDR2 YYNGEE, per germline. V was clipped by 0 bases and J by 5 bases; unmatched bases: 5. The CDR3 extends over 15 amino acids. CDR3 in amino acids: CASSVGGSGRDTQYF. Here the CDR3 DNA reads TGTGCCAGCAGCGTAGGCGGGAGCGGGAGAGATACGCAGTATTTT.

The chain employs TRBV6-4 and TRBJ2-2; maybe TRBD2 (6 bases). The CDR3 sequence is 17 residues long. The ends were cut back, 2 bases at V and 0 bases at J, with 13 bases in the middle. CDR1 MRHNA and CDR2 SNTAGT come from the germline V gene. CDR3 in DNA: TGTGCCAGCAGTGACGACTACGGACTAACGAACACCGGGGAGCTGTTTTTT. This codes for CASSDDYGLTNTGELFF.

The CDR3 DNA follows: TGCGCCAGCAGCCAAGAAGGGGGGGGGTTGGACCAGCCCCAGCATTTT. This codes for CASSQEGGGLDQPQHF. The chain uses TRBV4-1 and TRBJ1-5; D might be TRBD1 (6 bases). V lost 0 bases and J lost 7, with 16 bases in between. Per germline, CDR1 MGHRA and CDR2 YSYEKL. CDR3 length: 16 amino acids.

In its sample, this clone was seen once. V gene TRBV5-1 combines with J gene TRBJ2-7, with TRBD1 matching 8 bases. The CDR3 length is 16 residues. With V trimmed by 3 bases and J by 0 bases, 8 bases remained unmatched. CDR1 is SGHRS, CDR2 YFSETQ, per germline. The CDR3 coding sequence is TGCGCCAGCAGCTGGGGGGACAGGTCCAGCTCCTACGAGCAGTACTTC. Translation: CASSWGDRSSSYEQYF.